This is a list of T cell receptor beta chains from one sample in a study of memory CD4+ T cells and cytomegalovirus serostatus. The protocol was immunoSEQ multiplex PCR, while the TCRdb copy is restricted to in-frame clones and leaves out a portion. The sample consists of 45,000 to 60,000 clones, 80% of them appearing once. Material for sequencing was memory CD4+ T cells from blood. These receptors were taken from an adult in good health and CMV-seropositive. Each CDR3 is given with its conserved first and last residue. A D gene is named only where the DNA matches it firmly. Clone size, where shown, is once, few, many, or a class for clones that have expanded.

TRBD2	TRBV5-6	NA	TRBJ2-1	TGTGCCAGCAGCTGGACCCTAGCGGGAGCCGATAGGAATGAGCAGTTCTTC	CASSWTLAGADRNEQFF
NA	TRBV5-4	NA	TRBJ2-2	TGTGCCAGCAGCTTGAGGGGGGGGAGAGGCGCCGGGGAGCTGTTTTTT	CASSLRGGRGAGELFF
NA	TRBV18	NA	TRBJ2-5	TGTGCCAGCTCACCACGAGGGGTCCAAGAGACCCAGTACTTC	CASSPRGVQETQYF
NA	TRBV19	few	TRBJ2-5	TGTGCCAGTAGTGCCGTGGGGTCAGAGACCCAGTACTTC	CASSAVGSETQYF
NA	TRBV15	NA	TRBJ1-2	TGTGCCACCAGCAGAGGCCCAGGATTCTATGGCTACACCTTC	CATSRGPGFYGYTF
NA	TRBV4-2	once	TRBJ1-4	TGTGCCAGCAGCCAAGACCCGATGGCAGGGTACGAAAAACTGTTTTTT	CASSQDPMAGYEKLFF
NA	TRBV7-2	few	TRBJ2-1	TGTGCCAGCACCTCCGTCAGAGGGGCCGGCAATGAGCAGTTCTTC	CASTSVRGAGNEQFF
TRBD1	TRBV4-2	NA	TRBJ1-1	TGTGCCAGCAGCCACCGACAGGGGAAGGTCACTGAAGCTTTCTTT	CASSHRQGKVTEAFF
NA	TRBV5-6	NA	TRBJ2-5	TGTGCCAGCAGCTTGACCAACCTCCAAGAGACCCAGTACTTC	CASSLTNLQETQYF
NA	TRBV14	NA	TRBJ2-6	TGTGCCAGCAGCGACCAAGCAGGGGCCAACGTCCTGACTTTC	CASSDQAGANVLTF